This TCR beta chain was captured in a study of blood T cell repertoires in COVID-19. Clones were read by immunoSEQ multiplex PCR, and TCRdb kept only the in-frame ones, dropping some. The table lists approximately 220,000 clones, roughly 90% of them singletons, with under 3% in the top ten. V was clipped by 5 bases and J by 7 bases, with 11 bases between them. Germline CDR1 reads SGHVS; CDR2 reads FQNEAQ. This CDR3 spans 13 amino acids. The chain carries TRBV7-8 and TRBJ2-2; tentative D call: TRBD1 (5 bases). Sample: PBMCs or T cells enriched from blood (not recorded which). The sequence was collected from a woman in her thirties who had recovered from COVID-19. The CDR3 protein is CASSLTRVGELFF. The CDR3 DNA reads as TGTGCCAGCAGCCTTACCAGGGTCGGGGAGCTGTTTTTT.